The present entry profiles one T cell receptor beta chain with its context. In the original processing: Amplification with reference gene primers provided the estimates of nucleated cell counts. The table came from immunoSEQ multiplex PCR; TCRdb's copy has only in-frame clones and leaves some out. V, J and clone size are those of that table, while D and trimming were read from the DNA. The sample has 250,000 or so clones, approximately 86% seen once. These data belong to a study of blood T cell repertoires in COVID-19. As for the study in general: Sources were T cells, B-cell-depleted T cells, or PBMCs; the material itself was cDNA or gDNA.

CDR1 is MGHRA and CDR2 is YSYEKL in the germline V gene. The CDR3 has 17 residues. V lost 0 bases to trimming and J lost 2 bases; unmatched junction nucleotides: 5. V gene TRBV4-1 combines with J gene TRBJ2-1; 9 bases agree with TRBD2. The source material was peripheral blood. The TCR sequence derives from a man younger than 45 with active or convalescent COVID-19. The CDR3 is CASSQDSAGGPYNEQFF. The CDR3 DNA is TGCGCCAGCAGCCAAGATTCAGCGGGGGGACCCTACAATGAGCAGTTCTTC.